This T cell receptor (beta chain) is drawn from a study of siplizumab effects on memory and regulatory T cells. Study-wide points: The drug siplizumab significantly decreased the alloreactive sequences that could be traced to unstimulated CD4+ memory cells.

Clones were read by immunoSEQ multiplex PCR, and TCRdb kept only the in-frame ones, dropping some. The sample gives roughly 92,000 clones, about 94% of which show up once; approximately 1.5% is in the top ten. Germline V gene data show CDR1 as MNHEY and CDR2 as SVGAGI. Germline trimming cut 2 bases from V and 7 bases from J; bases unmatched to any gene: 10. The CDR3 sequence is 15 residues long. On this clone: What it binds is unknown.

The chain uses TRBV6-5 and TRBJ1-1; TRBD1 matches at 7 bases. This TCR derives from a human donor in good health. Sequenced: non-Treg CD4+ T cells sorted from blood. CDR3: CASSYMWEGAGEAFF. In DNA, the CDR3 is TGTGCCAGCAGTTACATGTGGGAGGGGGCGGGTGAAGCTTTCTTT.